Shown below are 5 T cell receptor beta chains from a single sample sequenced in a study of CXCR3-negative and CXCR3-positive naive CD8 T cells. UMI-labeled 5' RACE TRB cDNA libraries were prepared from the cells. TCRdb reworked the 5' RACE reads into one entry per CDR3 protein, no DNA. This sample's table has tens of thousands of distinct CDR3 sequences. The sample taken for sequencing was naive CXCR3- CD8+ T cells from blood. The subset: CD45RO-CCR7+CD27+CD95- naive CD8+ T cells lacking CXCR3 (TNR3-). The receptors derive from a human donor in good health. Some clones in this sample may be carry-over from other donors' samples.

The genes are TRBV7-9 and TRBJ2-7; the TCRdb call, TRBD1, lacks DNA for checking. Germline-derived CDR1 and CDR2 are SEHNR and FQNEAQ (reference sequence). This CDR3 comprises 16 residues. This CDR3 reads CASSLAPGQGFYEQYF.

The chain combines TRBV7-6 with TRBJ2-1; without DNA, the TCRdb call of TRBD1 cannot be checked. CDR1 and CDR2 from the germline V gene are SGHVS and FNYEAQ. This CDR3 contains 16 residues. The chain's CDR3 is CASSLRNRGTLYEQFF.

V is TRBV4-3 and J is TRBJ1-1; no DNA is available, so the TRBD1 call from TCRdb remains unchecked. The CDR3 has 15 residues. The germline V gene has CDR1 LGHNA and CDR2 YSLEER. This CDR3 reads CASSQGSRVNTEAFF.

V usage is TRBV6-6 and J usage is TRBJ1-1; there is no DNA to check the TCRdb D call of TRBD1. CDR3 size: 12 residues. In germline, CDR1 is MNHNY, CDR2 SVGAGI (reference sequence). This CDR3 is CASSPQGTEAFF.

The CDR3 loop is CASSLDAGAGYTF. The chain recombines TRBV5-1 with TRBJ1-2; TCRdb's D call, TRBD1, is unchecked because there is no DNA. CDR1 is SGHRS and CDR2 is YFSETQ in the germline V gene. The CDR3 has 13 residues.